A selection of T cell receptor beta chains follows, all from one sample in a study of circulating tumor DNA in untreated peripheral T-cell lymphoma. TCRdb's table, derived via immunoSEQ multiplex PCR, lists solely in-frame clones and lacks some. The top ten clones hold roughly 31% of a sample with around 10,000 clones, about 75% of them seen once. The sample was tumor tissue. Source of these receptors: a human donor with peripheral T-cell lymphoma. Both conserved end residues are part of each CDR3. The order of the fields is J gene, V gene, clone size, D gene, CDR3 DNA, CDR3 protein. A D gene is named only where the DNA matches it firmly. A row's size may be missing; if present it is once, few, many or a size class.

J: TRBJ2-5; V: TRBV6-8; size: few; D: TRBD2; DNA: TGTGCCAGCAGTTACCTTAGCGGGGGGGCCAAAGAGACCCAGTACTTC; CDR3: CASSYLSGGAKETQYF
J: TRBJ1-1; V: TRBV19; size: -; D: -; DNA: TGTGCCAGTAGTATAGGGGGCGCCACTGAAGCTTTCTTT; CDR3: CASSIGGATEAFF
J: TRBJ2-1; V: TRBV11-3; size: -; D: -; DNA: TGTGCTAGCAGCTTAGGCCCCCCCAAAGCGGGCAATGAGCAGTTCTTC; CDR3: CASSLGPPKAGNEQFF
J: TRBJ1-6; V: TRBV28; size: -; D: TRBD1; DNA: TGTGCCAGCAAGGGACAGGGCCAATATAATTCACCCCTCCACTTT; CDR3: CASKGQGQYNSPLHF
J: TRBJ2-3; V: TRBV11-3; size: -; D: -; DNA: TGTGCCAGCAGCCCCGGGGTACACACAGATACGCAGTATTTT; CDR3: CASSPGVHTDTQYF
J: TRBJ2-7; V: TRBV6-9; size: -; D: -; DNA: TGTGCCAGCAGTTACGGACTGGGCTCCTACGAGCAGTACTTC; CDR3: CASSYGLGSYEQYF
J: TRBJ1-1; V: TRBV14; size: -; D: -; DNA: TGTGCCAGCAGCCAAGATTTAGGGGGCACTGAAGCTTTCTTT; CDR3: CASSQDLGGTEAFF
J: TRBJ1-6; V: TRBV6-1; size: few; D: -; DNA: TGTGCCAGCAGTGAAGCACTGTCCCCTTCTCTCCTCCATTTT; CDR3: CASSEALSPSLLHF
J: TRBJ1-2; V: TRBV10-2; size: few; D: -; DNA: TGCGCCAGCAGCTCCGGGGGCGGCTATGGCTACACCTTC; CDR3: CASSSGGGYGYTF
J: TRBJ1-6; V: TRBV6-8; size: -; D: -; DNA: TGTGCCAGCAGCCCTTCGACCGGATCACCCCTCCACTTT; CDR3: CASSPSTGSPLHF
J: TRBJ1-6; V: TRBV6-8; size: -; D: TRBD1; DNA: TGTGCCAGCAGGCCCGGGACAGGGGGACTTAATTCACCCCTCCACTTT; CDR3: CASRPGTGGLNSPLHF
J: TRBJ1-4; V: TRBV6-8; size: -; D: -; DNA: TGTGCCAGCAGTTACCGAAGGGCAGGTTACGAAAAACTGTTTTTT; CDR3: CASSYRRAGYEKLFF
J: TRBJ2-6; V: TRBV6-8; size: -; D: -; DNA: TGTGCCAGCTACAGGTCTGGGGCCAACGTCCTGACTTTC; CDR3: CASYRSGANVLTF
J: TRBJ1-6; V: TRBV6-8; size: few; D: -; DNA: TGTGCCAGCAGTTACTCGGAGACCTATAATTCACCCCTCCACTTT; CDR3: CASSYSETYNSPLHF
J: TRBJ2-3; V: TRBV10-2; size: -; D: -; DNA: TGCGCCAGCAGTGACGGGGGAGTAAGCACAGATACGCAGTATTTT; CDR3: CASSDGGVSTDTQYF
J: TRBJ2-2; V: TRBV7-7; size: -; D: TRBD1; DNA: TGTGCCAGCAGCCAACCGACAGGGGGCGACACCGGGGAGCTGTTTTTT; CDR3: CASSQPTGGDTGELFF
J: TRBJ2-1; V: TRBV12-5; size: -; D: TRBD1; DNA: TGTGCCAGTCGGGACGAAACAGGGGCCTTGAATGAGCAGTTCTTC; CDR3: CASRDETGALNEQFF
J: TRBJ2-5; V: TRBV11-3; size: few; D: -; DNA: TGTGCCAGCAGCTTAGGGGCCCAGGGATGGTATGAGACCCAGTACTTC; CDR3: CASSLGAQGWYETQYF
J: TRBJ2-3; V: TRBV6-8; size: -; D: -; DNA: TGTGCCAGCAGTGACGCAGGGTCAGATACGCAGTATTTT; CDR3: CASSDAGSDTQYF
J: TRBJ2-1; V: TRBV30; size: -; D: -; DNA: TGTGCCTGGAGCGCAAGGGGAAGGGTCTACAATGAGCAGTTCTTC; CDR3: CAWSARGRVYNEQFF
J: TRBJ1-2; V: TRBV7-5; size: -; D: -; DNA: TGTGCCAGCAGCTTATGGCCGCGACCTTTCGCCGGTGGCTACACCTTC; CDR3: CASSLWPRPFAGGYTF
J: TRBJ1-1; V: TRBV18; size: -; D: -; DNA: TGTGCCAGCTCACCCAGGGGAAGCACTGAAGCTTTCTTT; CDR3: CASSPRGSTEAFF
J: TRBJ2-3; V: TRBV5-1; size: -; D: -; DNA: TGCGCCAGCAGCTTGTTAGCCGACACAGATACGCAGTATTTT; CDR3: CASSLLADTDTQYF
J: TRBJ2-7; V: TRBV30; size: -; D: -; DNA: TGTGCCTGGAGTGTATGGGACGGAGCCTACGAGCAGTACTTC; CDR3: CAWSVWDGAYEQYF
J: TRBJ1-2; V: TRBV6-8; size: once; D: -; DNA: TGTGCCATCAGTCAGGGGAAGGGTGGCTACACCTTC; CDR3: CAISQGKGGYTF
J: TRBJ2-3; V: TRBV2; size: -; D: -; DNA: TGTGCCAGCAGTGAAGACGCCCGGACAATAGATACGCAGTATTTT; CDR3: CASSEDARTIDTQYF
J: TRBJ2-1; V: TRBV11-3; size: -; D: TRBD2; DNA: TGTGCCAGCAGCTTGAGCTTAGCGGGGGTGTACAATGAGCAGTTCTTC; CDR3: CASSLSLAGVYNEQFF
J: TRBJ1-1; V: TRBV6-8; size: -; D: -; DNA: TGTGCCAGCAGCTTTGGCTTTTCTGAAGCTTTCTTT; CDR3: CASSFGFSEAFF
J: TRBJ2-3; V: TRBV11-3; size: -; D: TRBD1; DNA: TGTGCCAGCAGCTTAAGGGACAGGGTTCATGATACGCAGTATTTT; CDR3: CASSLRDRVHDTQYF
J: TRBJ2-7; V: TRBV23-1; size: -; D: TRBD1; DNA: TGCGCCAGCAGCCCACCGGGACAGGGGAAAGGCGAGCAGTACTTC; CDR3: CASSPPGQGKGEQYF
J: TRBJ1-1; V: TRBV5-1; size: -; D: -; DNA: TGCGCCAGCAGCTTGGCGGGGGCTATGAACACTGAAGCTTTCTTT; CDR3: CASSLAGAMNTEAFF
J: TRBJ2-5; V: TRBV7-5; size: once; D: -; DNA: TGTGCCAGCAGCTTACTGACACGCCAAGAGACCCAGTACTTC; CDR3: CASSLLTRQETQYF
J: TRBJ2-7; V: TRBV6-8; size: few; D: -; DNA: TGTGCCAGCAGTCACACTTTTGGCAGCCCCTACGAGCAGTACTTC; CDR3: CASSHTFGSPYEQYF